A single sample gave rise to the 30 T cell receptor beta chains below, sequenced in a study of shared clonotypes between healthy human individuals. Sequencing used immunoSEQ multiplex PCR; TCRdb keeps in-frame clones, though not all of them. The sample comprises about a million clones, about 75% of which are singletons, and less than 1.5% rests with the top ten. The source material was memory CD4+ T cells sorted from blood. Subset noted: CD45RA-negative fraction. These receptors were obtained from a young man in good health.

The CDR3 here is CASRGQPYEQYF. The CDR3 nucleotides read TGCGCCAGCAGAGGACAGCCCTACGAGCAGTACTTC. The V call is TRBV10-1, the J call TRBJ2-7; a weak D match, TRBD1 (6 bases). This CDR3 spans 12 amino acids. V dropped 6 bases and J dropped 2 bases, with 8 bases sitting between them. CDR1 is WNHNN, CDR2 SYGVQD, per germline (reference sequence).

This clone was counted a few times. V gene TRBV30 combines with J gene TRBJ1-5, with TRBD1 matching 7 bases. Germline values: CDR1 GTSNPN, CDR2 SVGIG (reference sequence). V lost 3 bases and J lost 1; bases outside the gene matches: 9. This CDR3 comprises 16 residues. The CDR3 protein is CAWSREGAGSNQPQHF. The CDR3 DNA is TGTGCCTGGAGCCGAGAGGGGGCGGGGAGCAATCAGCCCCAGCATTTT.

This clone was observed a few times. The sample carries other DNA sequences with the same CDR3. The rearrangement links TRBV2 to TRBJ1-5; no clear D. CDR3 length: 13 residues. The germline gives CDR1 SNHLY, CDR2 FYNNEI. V lost 1 base and J 3 bases, leaving 4 bases between the germline ends. The CDR3 DNA follows: TGTGCCAGCAGTGAAGAGGTCAATCAGCCCCAGCATTTT. Translation gives CASSEEVNQPQHF.

For this clone: This sample includes further DNA sequences coding for the same CDR3. The chain links TRBV7-2 to TRBJ2-5, with D uncertain. V was trimmed by 5 bases and J by 0 bases, leaving 4 bases between them. The CDR3 has 12 residues. From germline, CDR1 is SGHTA and CDR2 FQGNSA. In DNA, the CDR3 is TGTGCCAGCAGCCCGAACCAAGAGACCCAGTACTTC. It translates to CASSPNQETQYF.

This clone was detected a few times. The sample carries other DNA sequences with the same CDR3. The rearrangement uses TRBV18 and TRBJ2-6; a weak D match, TRBD1 (5 bases). Germline CDR1 KGHSH, CDR2 LQKENI. The CDR3 runs to 15 residues. With 6 bases removed from V and 2 bases from J, the gap between germline ends came to 11 bases. Here the CDR3 reads CASSPGSAGANVLTF. The CDR3 DNA reads TGTGCCAGCTCGCCAGGGTCTGCTGGGGCCAACGTCCTGACTTTC.

About this clone itself: Other DNA sequences within the sample encode an identical CDR3. The rearrangement joins TRBV28 to TRBJ1-2, with 7 bases identical to TRBD1. Germline V gene sequence: CDR1 MDHEN, CDR2 SYDVKM. J was trimmed by 7 bases and V by 4 bases; bases with no gene match: 6. The CDR3 consists of 13 residues. The CDR3 DNA reads as TGTGCCAGCAGTTCCCCGGCAGGGGGTGGCTACACCTTC. Its translation is CASSSPAGGGYTF.

This clone was detected a few times. The chain is built from TRBV29-1 and TRBJ2-5; 7 positions agree with TRBD1. V was clipped by 7 bases and J by 1 base; unmatched bases: 9. The germline CDR1 and CDR2 sequences are SQVTM and ANQGSEA. The CDR3 extends over 14 amino acids. CDR3 sequence: CSGGRGQFQETQYF. CDR3 DNA sequence: TGCAGCGGGGGTAGGGGACAGTTCCAAGAGACCCAGTACTTC.

This chain uses TRBV18 with TRBJ2-2; 11 nucleotides match TRBD2. The CDR3 sequence is 16 residues long. Germline CDR1 reads KGHSH; CDR2 reads LQKENI. The J segment lost 6 bases and the V segment lost 4 bases, leaving 7 bases of the junction unmatched. The CDR3 sequence is CASSRSGTSGPGELFF. Here the CDR3 DNA reads TGTGCCAGCTCACGCTCCGGGACTAGCGGTCCCGGGGAGCTGTTTTTT.

The rearrangement joins TRBV5-8 to TRBJ2-3; 7 bases fit TRBD1. The V and J ends lost 5 bases and 0 bases, in that order; junction bases with no gene match: 3. This CDR3 comprises 14 residues. CDR1 is SGHTS and CDR2 is YDEGEE in the germline V gene. The CDR3 region has the DNA TGTGCCAGCAGGGACAGGTCGAGCACAGATACGCAGTATTTT. This sequence encodes CASRDRSSTDTQYF. Full variable domain (outside the CDR3, taken from reference TRBV5-8 and TRBJ2-3): EAGVTQSPTHLIKTRGQQATLRCSPISGHTSVYWYQQALGLGLQFLLWYDEGEERNRGNFPPRFSGRQFPNYSSELNVNALELEDSALYLCASRDRSSTDTQYFGPGTRLTVL.

The rearrangement links TRBV7-8 to TRBJ2-7; 9 bases line up with TRBD2. Unmatched junction bases numbered 7, after V lost 5 bases and J lost 2 bases. The germline CDR1 and CDR2 sequences are SGHVS and FQNEAQ. This CDR3 is 15 amino acids long. CDR3 region: CASSANSGSPYEQYF. In DNA form, the CDR3 reads TGTGCCAGCAGCGCCAATAGCGGGAGCCCCTACGAGCAGTACTTC.

The chain is built from TRBV6-5 and TRBJ1-6, with D tentatively TRBD1 (5 bases). This CDR3 comprises 15 residues. Germline assignment: CDR1 MNHEY and CDR2 SVGAGI. Trimming removed 6 bases at V and 8 bases at J, with 17 bases between. CDR3 bases: TGTGCCAGCAGCCCTAAGACGTGGGGGGATTCACCCCTCCACTTT. This gives the protein CASSPKTWGDSPLHF.

This chain connects TRBV6-6 to TRBJ2-7; D might be TRBD1 or TRBD2, each matching 5 bases. Trimming pared 4 bases from V and 1 base from J, leaving 11 bases between. The CDR3 length is 14 residues. CDR1 and CDR2 (germline): MNHNY, SVGAGI (reference sequence). Here the CDR3 reads CASSWGPGSYEQYF. The CDR3 nucleotides are TGTGCCAGCAGTTGGGGACCAGGGTCCTACGAGCAGTACTTC.

This clone was seen at least ten times. The chain couples TRBV13 to TRBJ1-3; 8 bases map to TRBD1. This CDR3 contains 14 residues. J lost 4 bases, V lost 3 bases, and 2 bases had no gene match. The V gene's germline CDR1 is PRHDT and CDR2 FYEKMQ (reference sequence). CDR3 DNA: TGTGCCAGCAGCTTCGGACAGGGAGGAAACACCATATATTTT. Amino acid sequence: CASSFGQGGNTIYF.

This sequence joins TRBV7-2 and TRBJ1-5; D ambiguous. The CDR3 has 14 amino acids. The V gene lost 3 bases and the J gene lost 4 bases, with 10 bases spanning the gap. The germline V gene has CDR1 SGHTA and CDR2 FQGNSA. The CDR3 DNA is TGTGCCAGCAGCTTTGGATCCGGTAATCAGCCCCAGCATTTT. Translated: CASSFGSGNQPQHF.

This chain links TRBV29-1 with TRBJ2-7; TRBD2 aligns across 14 bases. Per the germline V gene, CDR1 is SQVTM and CDR2 is ANQGSEA. This CDR3 is 14 amino acids long. Trimming took 6 bases from V and 1 from J; bases not matched to a gene: 2. CDR3 in amino acids: CSVGLAGGSYEQYF. CDR3 in DNA: TGCAGCGTAGGACTAGCGGGAGGTTCCTACGAGCAGTACTTC.

This chain uses TRBV10-1 with TRBJ2-2; tentative D call: TRBD1 (5 bases). The CDR3 spans 13 residues. The germline gives CDR1 WNHNN, CDR2 SYGVQD (reference sequence). With 6 bases removed from V and 7 bases from J, the gap between germline ends came to 12 bases. The CDR3 DNA is TGCGCCAGCAGAGACAGTCTCAACGGGGAGCTGTTTTTT. Protein sequence: CASRDSLNGELFF.

The table lists this clone with many counts. This chain connects TRBV23-1 to TRBJ1-4; D possibly corresponds to TRBD1 (6 bases). TRBV23-1 falls under the ORF class, with uncertain function. The CDR3 runs 20 residues. V lost 0 bases and J 7 bases, leaving 27 bases between the germline ends. The CDR3 sequence: CASSQSDLGHSLRACEKLFF. For the CDR3, the DNA is TGCGCCAGCAGTCAATCCGATTTGGGACATTCTTTGCGAGCATGTGAAAAACTGTTTTTT.

The V gene is TRBV4-3, the J gene TRBJ1-3, with D uncertain. Germline V gene lookup returns CDR1 LGHNA and CDR2 YSLEER. V was trimmed by 1 base and J by 0 bases, leaving 7 bases between them. The CDR3 length is 15 residues. The CDR3 spells CASSQGRHSGNTIYF. The CDR3 DNA reads as TGCGCCAGCAGCCAAGGGAGACACTCTGGAAACACCATATATTTT.

This clone was found once. Other DNA variants within this sample encode the same CDR3. The chain links TRBV7-2 to TRBJ2-5; 11 bases align to TRBD1. This CDR3 region has 15 residues. The J segment lost 5 bases and the V segment lost 1 base, leaving 3 bases of the junction unmatched. CDR1 and CDR2 (germline): SGHTA, FQGNSA. CDR3 sequence (DNA): TGTGCCAGCAGCTTAGTGGGACAGGGGGGGGAGACCCAGTACTTC. This sequence encodes CASSLVGQGGETQYF.

The gene calls are TRBV29-1 and TRBJ1-2; D gene unclear. The length of the CDR3 is 12 residues. The germline V gene encodes CDR1 SQVTM and CDR2 ANQGSEA. Trimming shortened V by 0 bases and J by 8 bases, and 10 bases separated the two germline ends. The CDR3 DNA sequence: TGCAGCGTTGAAGACACCGGGAACGGCTACACCTTC. Its translation is CSVEDTGNGYTF.

With respect to this clone: One base away lies a much larger clone, so this may be a sequencing read error. V gene TRBV6-6 combines with J gene TRBJ1-6, with 9 bases identical to TRBD1. The CDR3 runs 15 residues. Germline CDR1 is MNHNY and CDR2 is SVGAGI (reference sequence). CDR3 coding DNA: TGTGCCAGCAGAGTTGAGGGACAGGGCCATTCACCCCCCCACTTT. Translation gives CASRVEGQGHSPPHF.

This chain links TRBV29-1 with TRBJ2-5, with 8 positions matching TRBD1. The CDR3 totals 15 residues. Losses at the gene ends were 8 bases for V and 2 bases for J; bases not matched to a gene: 13. Germline V gives CDR1 SQVTM, CDR2 ANQGSEA. The CDR3 coding sequence is TGCAGCTCCACCGGGCCAGGGGGCGGACAAGAGACCCAGTACTTC. Translation gives CSSTGPGGGQETQYF.

The chain carries TRBV7-2 and TRBJ1-2; 7 bases are a match to TRBD1. V lost 1 base, J lost 6 bases, and 5 bases stayed unmatched. This CDR3 has 14 amino acids. Germline CDR1 is SGHTA and CDR2 is FQGNSA. CDR3 sequence reads: CASSLGVRGNGYTF. CDR3 DNA: TGTGCCAGCAGCTTAGGTGTCAGGGGGAATGGCTACACCTTC. Supplemented by reference TRBV7-2 and TRBJ1-2, the full variable domain reads GAGVSQSPSNKVTEKGKDVELRCDPISGHTALYWYRQSLGQGLEFLIYFQGNSAPDKSGLPSDRFSAERTGGSVSTLTIQRTQQEDSAVYLCASSLGVRGNGYTFGSGTRLTVV.

This clone was counted a single time. Other DNA sequences within the sample encode an identical CDR3. The CDR3 DNA reads TGCAGTGCTAGAGAGCGAGAGACCCAGTACTTC. It encodes CSARERETQYF. J is TRBJ2-5 and V is TRBV20-1, with unresolved D. This CDR3 is built from 11 residues. Deletions cut 0 bases from V and 4 bases from J, with 3 bases between. Germline CDR1 is DFQATT and CDR2 is SNEGSKA (reference sequence).

Comments on this clone: Other nucleotide sequences from this sample produce the same CDR3. The gene calls are TRBV18 and TRBJ1-3; D not certain. The V end was cut by 0 bases, the J end by 0 bases, with 6 bases between. The CDR3 loop spans 15 amino acids. Germline values: CDR1 KGHSH, CDR2 LQKENI. CDR3 sequence reads: CASSPPSVSGNTIYF. In nucleotides, the CDR3 is TGTGCCAGCTCACCACCGTCGGTCTCTGGAAACACCATATATTTT.

There are a few counts of this clone. This chain connects TRBV2 to TRBJ1-5; TRBD1 matches at 8 bases. The CDR3 spans 16 residues. Germline V lookup: CDR1 SNHLY, CDR2 FYNNEI. Unmatched junction bases numbered 8, after V lost 1 base and J lost 6 bases. Written as DNA, the CDR3 is TGTGCCAGCAGTGAAGGCGGACAGGGTTGGGCTCAGCCCCAGCATTTT. Amino acids: CASSEGGQGWAQPQHF.

A word on this clone: Other DNA sequences within the sample encode an identical CDR3. The V gene is TRBV18, the J gene TRBJ2-3; D gene ambiguous. Trimming removed 1 base from V and 1 base from J, with 3 bases in between. Germline-derived CDR1 and CDR2 are KGHSH and LQKENI. The CDR3 runs 13 residues. The CDR3 DNA sequence: TGTGCCAGCTCACCACGGCGCACAGATACGCAGTATTTT. It encodes CASSPRRTDTQYF.

This rearrangement joins TRBV30 to TRBJ1-5; D is perhaps TRBD1 (6 bases). CDR3 length: 13 residues. The ends were cut back, 2 bases at V and 7 bases at J, with 12 bases in the middle. CDR1 GTSNPN and CDR2 SVGIG come from the germline V gene (reference sequence). CDR3 DNA sequence: TGTGCCTGGAGTCGCGGGACACAACAGCCCCAGCATTTT. As protein: CAWSRGTQQPQHF.

CDR3 loop: CASSLQGAHQETQYF. The CDR3 DNA reads as TGCGCCAGCAGCTTACAGGGCGCACACCAAGAGACCCAGTACTTC. The V gene is TRBV5-1, the J gene TRBJ2-5; D might be TRBD1 (6 bases). Between the trimmed V and J ends, which lost 2 bases and 0 bases, there was a span of 11 bases. There are 15 residues in the CDR3. Germline CDR1 SGHRS, CDR2 YFSETQ.

This clone appeared once. The V call is TRBV19, the J call TRBJ1-2, with D possibly TRBD1 on 5 matching bases. V was shortened by 4 bases and J by 7 bases, with 13 bases between the two germline ends. Germline lookup yields CDR1 LNHDA and CDR2 SQIVND (reference sequence). The CDR3 covers 13 residues. In DNA form, the CDR3 reads TGTGCCAGTAGTAAGGCGTTGAGGGGTGGCTACACCTTC. Encoded protein: CASSKALRGGYTF.